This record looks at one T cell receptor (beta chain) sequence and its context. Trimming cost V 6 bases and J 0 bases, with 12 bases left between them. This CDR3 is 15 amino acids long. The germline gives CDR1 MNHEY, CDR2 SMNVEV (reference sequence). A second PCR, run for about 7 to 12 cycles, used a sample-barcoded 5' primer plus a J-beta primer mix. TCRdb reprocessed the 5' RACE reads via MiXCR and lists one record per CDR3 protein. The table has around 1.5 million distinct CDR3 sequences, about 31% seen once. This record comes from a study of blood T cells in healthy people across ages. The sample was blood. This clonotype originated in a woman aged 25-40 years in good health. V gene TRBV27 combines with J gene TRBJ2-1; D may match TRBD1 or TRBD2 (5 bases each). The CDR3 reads CASSRGASSYNEQFF. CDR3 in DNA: TGTGCCAGCAGCCGAGGGGCAAGCTCCTACAATGAGCAGTTCTTC.